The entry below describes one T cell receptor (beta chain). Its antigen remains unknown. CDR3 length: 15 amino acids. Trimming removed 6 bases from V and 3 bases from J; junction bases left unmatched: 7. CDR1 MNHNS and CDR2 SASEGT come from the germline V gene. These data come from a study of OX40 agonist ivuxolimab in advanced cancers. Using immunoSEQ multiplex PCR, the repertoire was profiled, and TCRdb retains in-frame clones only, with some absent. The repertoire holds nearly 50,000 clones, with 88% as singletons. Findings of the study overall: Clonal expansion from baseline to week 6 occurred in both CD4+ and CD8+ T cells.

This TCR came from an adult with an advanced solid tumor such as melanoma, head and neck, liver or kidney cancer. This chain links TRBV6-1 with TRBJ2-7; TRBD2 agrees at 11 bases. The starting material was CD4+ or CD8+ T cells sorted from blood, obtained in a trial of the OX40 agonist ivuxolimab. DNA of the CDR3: TGTGCCAGCAGGCCACTAGCGGGAGCCCACTACGAGCAGTACTTC. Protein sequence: CASRPLAGAHYEQYF.